Below, one T cell receptor beta chain is given with its context. Its antigen is currently unknown. Documented treatment: oral pan-JAK inhibitor, 5-10 mg twice daily. This record belongs to a study of CD8+ T cells in alopecia areata. About the study: At a dose of 5 to 10 mg twice daily, oral tofacitinib was given to treated patients.

RNA, once extracted, was reverse transcribed into cDNA for use as the sequencing template. Clones were sequenced by immunoSEQ multiplex PCR, and TCRdb holds only the in-frame ones, with some missing. The data contain under 250,000 clones, approximately 72% of them seen just once; the ten biggest clones take up roughly 1.2%. Study-level points and caveats: Tofacitinib significantly brought down scalp clonality and expanded CD8+ clones among top 100.

The sequences come from CD4+ T cells sorted from blood, collected at approximately week 44, from a patient treated with tofacitinib. This receptor was obtained from a human donor with alopecia areata.

The CDR3, as DNA: TGTGCCAGCAGCGCCGCCCGCATAGGGTCCACCGGGGAGCTGTTTTTT. This sequence encodes CASSAARIGSTGELFF. The chain carries TRBV7-8 and TRBJ2-2; D not certain. Germline V gene data show CDR1 as SGHVS and CDR2 as FQNEAQ. V was trimmed by 5 bases and J by 4 bases, leaving 17 bases between them. The length of the CDR3 is 16 residues.